The 21 T cell receptor beta chains in this list originate from one sample, sequenced in a study of T cell responses to AZD1222 COVID-19 vaccine. Generated by immunoSEQ multiplex PCR, the TCRdb table keeps only in-frame clones and is missing some. The sample comprises some 100,000 clones, about 89% of which are singletons, and around 15% rests with the top ten. The input for sequencing was peripheral blood, taken on day 0 of AZD1222 vaccination. All receptors come from an adult in good health.

The gene calls are TRBV5-4 and TRBJ2-5; maybe TRBD1 (5 bases). CDR1 SGHNT and CDR2 YYREEE come from the germline V gene (reference sequence). There are 13 residues in the CDR3. V dropped 3 bases and J dropped 5 bases, with 11 bases sitting between them. The CDR3 reads CASSSLGAETQYF. In DNA form, the CDR3 reads TGTGCCAGCAGCTCCCTTGGGGCGGAGACCCAGTACTTC.

The CDR3 loop is CASSVVGGGQNNEQFF. Written as DNA, the CDR3 is TGTGCCAGCAGCGTAGTGGGCGGGGGCCAAAACAATGAGCAGTTCTTC. The V and J genes are TRBV9 and TRBJ2-1; possibly TRBD2 for D (7 bases). Germline V gene sequence: CDR1 SGDLS, CDR2 YYNGEE. This CDR3 contains 16 residues. The V and J ends lost 0 bases and 5 bases respectively, with 15 bases between them.

This clone has only one observation. The CDR3 coding sequence is TGTGCCAGCAGCTCTGACCTCACCGGGGCCAAAAACATTCAGTACTTC. This encodes CASSSDLTGAKNIQYF. The chain uses TRBV5-4 and TRBJ2-4; D is unclear. CDR1 is SGHNT, CDR2 YYREEE, per germline (reference sequence). This CDR3 contains 16 residues. The ends were cut back, 3 bases at V and 1 base at J, with 14 bases in the middle.

This clone has a single count. The chain is built from TRBV6-5 and TRBJ2-7; either TRBD1 or TRBD2 may supply D (5 bases each). This CDR3 comprises 15 residues. The V end was cut by 6 bases, the J end by 3 bases, with 18 bases between. CDR1 MNHEY and CDR2 SVGAGI come from the germline V gene. As DNA, the CDR3 is TGTGCCAGCAGCGCATTGTTCGAGGGGAACTACGAGCAGTACTTC. Its translation is CASSALFEGNYEQYF.

For the CDR3, the DNA is TGCGCCAGCAGTGATCTGATCACCGGGGAGCTGTTTTTT. Translating it yields CASSDLITGELFF. The chain couples TRBV10-2 to TRBJ2-2; no reliable D call. CDR3 size: 13 residues. The germline V gene encodes CDR1 WSHSY and CDR2 SAAADI. Trimming pared 3 bases from V and 4 bases from J, leaving 6 bases between.

V usage is TRBV1 and J usage is TRBJ2-7; TRBD1, as called in the table, went unchecked against the DNA. TRBV1 is listed as a pseudogene. This CDR3 is 14 amino acids long. DNA for the CDR3: TGCACCAGCAGCCGGGACAGGGAAGGCTACGAGCAGTACTTC. This gives the protein CTSSRDREGYEQYF.

The rearrangement links TRBV9 to TRBJ1-5; D gene uncertain. CDR1 and CDR2 from the germline V gene are SGDLS and YYNGEE. This CDR3 contains 14 residues. V gave up 4 bases and J gave up 0 bases, with 8 bases separating them. This chain's CDR3 is CASSLGYSNQPQHF. In nucleotides, the CDR3 is TGTGCCAGCAGCCTGGGGTATAGCAATCAGCCCCAGCATTTT.

Only a few counts were recorded for this clone. The rearrangement links TRBV10-3 to TRBJ2-1, with D perhaps TRBD2 (5 bases). From germline, CDR1 is ENHRY and CDR2 SYGVKD. The CDR3 totals 11 residues. V shed 2 bases and J shed 9 bases, with 5 bases lying between them. The chain's CDR3 is CAISEGSEQFF. CDR3 sequence (DNA): TGTGCCATCAGTGAGGGGAGTGAGCAGTTCTTC.

The sample holds a few counts of this clone. CDR3 protein: CASSRDFTDTQYF. The DNA of the CDR3 is TGTGCCAGCAGCCGGGACTTCACAGATACGCAGTATTTT. The V and J genes are TRBV7-9 and TRBJ2-3; D might be TRBD2 (6 bases). This CDR3 is 13 amino acids long. CDR1 is SEHNR and CDR2 is FQNEAQ in the germline V gene (reference sequence). V lost 5 bases, J lost 2 bases, and 8 bases lay in between. Filled out from reference TRBV7-9 and TRBJ2-3, the complete variable domain reads DTGVSQNPRHKITKRGQNVTFRCDPISEHNRLYWYRQTLGQGPEFLTYFQNEAQLEKSRLLSDRFSAERPKGSFSTLEIQRTEQGDSAMYLCASSRDFTDTQYFGPGTRLTVL.

This sequence joins TRBV5-5 and TRBJ1-6, with TRBD1 matching 12 bases. Germline-derived CDR1 and CDR2 are SGHKS and YYEKEE (reference sequence). CDR3 length: 20 amino acids. The ends lost 0 bases at V and 3 bases at J; junction bases unmatched: 10. CDR3 DNA sequence: TGTGCCAGCAGCTTGGGAGGTCCGGGACAGGGGGCCAACTATAATTCACCCCTCCACTTT. Translated, it gives CASSLGGPGQGANYNSPLHF.

V and J are TRBV14 and TRBJ2-1; D gene ambiguous. V gave up 4 bases and J gave up 4 bases, with 11 bases separating them. Per germline, CDR1 SGHDN and CDR2 FVKESK. The CDR3 contains 14 residues. The CDR3 DNA sequence: TGTGCCAGCAGCCCGAGCAATCTGTACAATGAGCAGTTCTTC. Translation gives CASSPSNLYNEQFF.

The chain uses TRBV13 and TRBJ1-6; D remains unclear. The ends were cut back, 3 bases at V and 0 bases at J, with 18 bases in the middle. This CDR3 is 19 amino acids long. Germline V gene sequence: CDR1 PRHDT, CDR2 FYEKMQ (reference sequence). The CDR3 is CASSFSRLPPSSYNSPLHF. For the CDR3, the DNA is TGTGCCAGCAGCTTCTCTAGACTCCCCCCGAGCTCCTATAATTCACCCCTCCACTTT.

CDR3 nucleotides: TGTGCCAGCAGCCAAGATTGGGACAGGGGCAATGAGCAGTTCTTC. Its translation: CASSQDWDRGNEQFF. The rearrangement joins TRBV3-1 (or the pseudogene TRBV3-2) to TRBJ2-1; 10 bases fit TRBD1. The CDR3 loop spans 15 amino acids. Germline V gene sequence: CDR1 LGHDT, CDR2 YNNKEL (reference sequence). Losses at the gene ends were 0 bases for V and 6 bases for J; bases not matched to a gene: 2.

The chain carries TRBV19 and TRBJ2-1; TRBD1 aligns across 7 bases. The junction had 9 bases not matched to a gene; V was cut back by 7 bases and J by 6 bases. Germline CDR1 is LNHDA and CDR2 is SQIVND (reference sequence). The CDR3 is 14 residues long. The CDR3 bases are TGTGCCAGTACGAAAGGGACAGAGACCAATGAGCAGTTCTTC. Amino acids: CASTKGTETNEQFF.

This clone was counted once. This chain uses TRBV4-2 with TRBJ2-3; D gene uncertain. The germline gives CDR1 LGHNA, CDR2 YNFKEQ. The CDR3 spans 16 residues. V was clipped by 0 bases and J by 1 base, with 11 bases between them. CDR3: CASSQDWRGGTDTQYF. CDR3 in DNA: TGTGCCAGCAGCCAAGATTGGCGTGGAGGCACAGATACGCAGTATTTT.

The chain uses TRBV21-1 and TRBJ1-5. TRBV21-1 corresponds to a pseudogene. There are 11 residues in the CDR3. The CDR3 protein is CASGINQPQHF. Written as DNA, the CDR3 is TGTGCCAGCGGGATTAATCAGCCCCAGCATTTT.

The rearrangement links TRBV4-2 to TRBJ2-5; D unresolved. The CDR3 covers 13 residues. The germline V gene has CDR1 LGHNA and CDR2 YNFKEQ. V lost 1 base and J lost 0, with 3 bases in between. The CDR3 region is CASSQVYQETQYF. The CDR3 coding sequence is TGTGCCAGCAGCCAAGTGTACCAAGAGACCCAGTACTTC.

On this clone: The sample contains more than one DNA sequence encoding this CDR3. The rearrangement links TRBV18 to TRBJ2-7; no firm D call. This CDR3 spans 13 amino acids. The germline V gene encodes CDR1 KGHSH and CDR2 LQKENI. V was trimmed by 0 bases and J by 1 base, leaving 4 bases between them. CDR3 DNA: TGTGCCAGCTCACCACCGGGATCCTACGAGCAGTACTTC. This encodes CASSPPGSYEQYF.

The V call is TRBV14, the J call TRBJ2-3; no definite D call. The germline CDR1 and CDR2 sequences are SGHDN and FVKESK. Deletions cut 0 bases from V and 1 base from J, with 14 bases between. The CDR3 has 17 residues. The CDR3 nucleotides are TGTGCCAGCAGCCAAGAAGGCGCCAGATCTCGCACAGATACGCAGTATTTT. Encoded protein: CASSQEGARSRTDTQYF.

V usage is TRBV5-1 and J usage is TRBJ1-3; possible D gene TRBD1, 6 bases. V lost 4 bases, J lost 7 bases, and 12 bases lay in between. The germline V gene encodes CDR1 SGHRS and CDR2 YFSETQ. This CDR3 spans 13 amino acids. The CDR3 nucleotides are TGCGCCAGCAGCCCGGAGGGGGGGAACACCATATATTTT. Encoded protein: CASSPEGGNTIYF. Full variable domain (rest looked up from reference TRBV5-1 and TRBJ1-3): KAGVTQTPRYLIKTRGQQVTLSCSPISGHRSVSWYQQTPGQGLQFLFEYFSETQRNKGNFPGRFSGRQFSNSRSEMNVSTLELGDSALYLCASSPEGGNTIYFGEGSWLTVV.

The chain has TRBV11-3 and TRBJ2-3, with D perhaps assigned TRBD1 or TRBD2 (5 bases each). V was cut by 1 base and J by 0 bases, with 5 bases left in between. Per germline, CDR1 SGHNT and CDR2 YENEEA. This CDR3 spans 14 amino acids. CDR3 DNA sequence: TGTGCCAGCAGCTTAGGGGGGAGCACAGATACGCAGTATTTT. Protein sequence: CASSLGGSTDTQYF.